The subject of this entry is one TCR beta chain. Its antigen remains unidentified. Base qualities are missing; no much larger clone stands one base away. Sequencing instrument: Illumina HiSeq 2500. Quantitative 5'-RACE with molecular barcodes was the method used to prepare the TCR beta libraries. For the original study's pipeline: Disease-linked TCR variants were identified with a new computational method built on a probabilistic model of VDJ rearrangement. TCRdb handled the public reads itself, with Q25 trimming in fastp and clone calling in MiXCR, and kept productive beta chains. Rows are combined by CDR3 protein, so each entry shows the most common genes and DNA. The V and J calls and clone size come from TCRdb's table, not from the authors' own analysis. Recorded for this sample are roughly 670,000 distinct CDR3 sequences; around 20% of them occurred a single time. Roughly a fifth of the sample is taken by the ten largest.

This sample stems from a study of CD8 T cells in ankylosing spondylitis (dated by TCRdb to about 2017). Background on the whole study: T cell receptor beta repertoires were profiled in healthy donors and ankylosing spondylitis patients so that disease-linked TCR variants could be found. Peripheral blood was sampled, and synovial fluid was also collected from ankylosing spondylitis patients. The full study cohort comprised around 23 ankylosing spondylitis patients and 85 to 120 healthy donors.

The research as a whole found: A CD8+ phenotype was shown by the disease-linked clones, which were found at relatively low frequencies in peripheral blood. Some of the motif variants had been reported before in the synovial fluid and blood of reactive arthritis patients, a finding that suggests common disease-initiation mechanisms. The disease-linked clones were reported as significantly enriched in matched synovial fluid samples from ankylosing spondylitis patients. Blood from ankylosing spondylitis patients appeared to be characterized by a TCR beta motif made up of about 8 highly homologous amino acid variants.

This receptor was obtained from a male donor with ankylosing spondylitis. Sequenced input: blood, either unsorted or a sorted T cell fraction (not recorded which).

The DNA reads TGTGCCAGCAGCAAGACAGGACCAAGTGAGCAGTTCTTC. Its translation is CASSKTGPSEQFF. This receptor chain uses TRBV12-3 or TRBV12-4 and TRBJ2-1; a tentative D match to TRBD1 spans 6 bases. V drops 6 bases and J drops 9 bases, leaving 15 bases in between. Its CDR3 holds 13 amino acids, cysteine through phenylalanine. Only the CDR3 part of the read is kept: 39 bases, read in frame from the first base.